This section outlines one T cell receptor (beta chain) sequence together with its context. The data originate from a study of human T cells and chemical hapten exposure. Deletions cut 5 bases from V and 6 bases from J, with 10 bases between. The CDR3 is 13 amino acids. Germline V gene lookup returns CDR1 MNHEY and CDR2 SVGEGT. The time point is: pre-sensitization, week 0. Documented treatment: therapeutic diphenylcyclopropenone sensitization with weekly scalp DPC. TCRdb reprocessed the RACE reads via MiXCR and lists one record per CDR3 protein. The sample consists of about 290,000 distinct CDR3 sequences, over 7.5% of them appearing once.

Sequencing was performed on whole blood, taken in connection with sensitization to the hapten diphenylcyclopropenone (DPC). The sequence derives from a man between 18 and 29 years old with alopecia areata. Some clones in this sample may be carry-over from other donors' samples. V is TRBV6-2 or TRBV6-3 and J is TRBJ2-2, with D uncertain. CDR3 amino acids: CASSRDPPGELFF. Here the CDR3 DNA reads TGTGCCAGCAGTAGAGACCCCCCCGGGGAGCTGTTTTTT.